The 5 T cell receptor beta chains presented below share a single source sample, sequenced in a study of read filtering for tumor transcriptome and immune sequencing. The library was built from roughly 400 ng RNA with molecular barcoded adaptors for alpha/delta and beta/gamma chains. TCRdb reanalysed the reads using MiXCR and keeps one entry per CDR3 protein. The sample consists of approximately 150,000 distinct CDR3 sequences, about 13% of them appearing once. Sequencing was performed on a population of CD138-negative cells sorted from bone marrow. The receptors stem from a donor at least 40 years old with multiple myeloma.

Of note for this clonotype: One base away lies a much larger clone, so this may be a sequencing read error. The chain is built from TRBV16 and TRBJ2-1, with unresolved D. Germline assignment: CDR1 KGHSY and CDR2 FQNENV. The CDR3 totals 15 residues. The CDR3 loop reads CASSQWAGTYKEQFF. Here the CDR3 DNA reads TGTGCCAGCAGCCAATGGGCAGGCACCTACAAAGAGCAGTTCTTC.

There are many counts of this clonotype. The genes are TRBV29-1 and TRBJ1-1, with a possible D match to TRBD1 (6 bases). Trimming removed 6 bases at V and 4 bases at J, with 15 bases between. Germline V gene lookup returns CDR1 SQVTM and CDR2 ANQGSEA. The CDR3 has 13 residues. Here the CDR3 reads CSVVTQGSTEAFF. For the CDR3, the DNA is TGCAGCGTGGTAACACAGGGTAGCACTGAAGCTTTCTTT.

This clonotype was observed many times. Germline and junction disagree at one end, which may indicate a read error. The chain combines TRBV19 with TRBJ2-1; 9 positions agree with TRBD2. This CDR3 is built from 14 residues. Per germline, CDR1 LNHDA and CDR2 SQIVND (reference sequence). The CDR3 DNA reads as TGTGCCAGTACTATAGCGGGAGCAAGGAGTGAGCAGTTCTTC. This translates into CASTIAGARSEQFF.

This clonotype rates as medium-sized. The rearrangement links TRBV7-2 to TRBJ2-3; 8 positions match TRBD2. Per germline, CDR1 SGHTA and CDR2 FQGNSA. Losses at the gene ends were 4 bases for V and 1 base for J; bases not matched to a gene: 10. The CDR3 has 17 residues. Here the CDR3 reads CASSSTTGGGGTDTQYF. The CDR3 DNA reads as TGTGCCAGCAGCTCCACCACGGGAGGGGGGGGCACAGATACGCAGTATTTT.

This clonotype was observed at least ten times. The chain combines TRBV29-1 with TRBJ2-1; the match to TRBD2 covers 10 bases. Trimming at V came to 6 bases and at J to 2 bases, leaving 4 bases not matched to a gene. The CDR3 consists of 14 residues. CDR1 and CDR2 (germline): SQVTM, ANQGSEA. CDR3 loop: CSVGTSGTYNEQFF. The CDR3 DNA sequence: TGCAGCGTCGGAACTAGCGGGACCTACAATGAGCAGTTCTTC.